The sequence of this TCR beta chain was determined in a study of human T cells and chemical hapten exposure. Study findings and constraints: While controls formed fewer of them, expanded TCRs formed significantly more large CDR3 similarity clusters. The study found that DPC sensitization did not change TCRs above 1 in 1000 frequency.

Many counts were recorded for this clonotype. As yet, its antigen is unknown. V was clipped by 0 bases and J by 0 bases, with 6 bases between them. The germline V gene has CDR1 ENHRY and CDR2 SYGVKD. This CDR3 has 15 residues. This sample's time point: pre-sensitization, week 0. Noted treatment: therapeutic diphenylcyclopropenone sensitization with weekly scalp DPC. People who gave samples had alopecia, were 18 to 70 years old, and were suitable for DPC. TCRdb called the RACE reads again in MiXCR, with one record for every CDR3 protein. The sample contains about 110,000 distinct CDR3 sequences, approximately 12% of which appear only once.

This sequence joins TRBV10-3 and TRBJ2-4; D remains ambiguous. The sequencing used whole blood, collected in connection with sensitization to the hapten diphenylcyclopropenone (DPC). The sequence was collected from a woman between 45 and 65 years old with alopecia areata. Some clones in this sample may be carry-over from other donors' samples. The CDR3 coding sequence is TGTGCCATCAGTGAGTCCCTACTAGCCAAAAACATTCAGTACTTC. Amino acids: CAISESLLAKNIQYF.